This T cell receptor beta chain was captured in a study of blood T cell repertoires in COVID-19. The overall study: Samples representing acute and convalescent COVID-19 were sourced from the United States, Italy and Spain. The cDNA or gDNA used as material had been derived from T cells, B-cell-depleted T cells, or PBMCs.

Per the original methods: Reference gene primers were amplified, and this amplification served to estimate nucleated cell counts. The method was immunoSEQ multiplex PCR; TCRdb's version includes in-frame clones alone and lacks a portion of them. D and trimming were read from the DNA, whereas the V and J calls and clone size are those reported in that table. Of about 60,000 clones in the sample, 91% are singletons; the top ten hold 7.3%. Germline loops: CDR1 MDHEN, CDR2 SYDVKM. The CDR3 has 17 amino acids. V was clipped by 1 base and J by 0 bases, with 12 bases between them. Input material: peripheral blood. The receptor was derived from a human donor in a cohort sampled during active COVID-19. V is TRBV28 and J is TRBJ1-4; D possibly corresponds to TRBD1 (6 bases). In DNA, the CDR3 is TGTGCCAGCAGTTTATACGGATCAGGGGCAACTAATGAAAAACTGTTTTTT. It is translated as CASSLYGSGATNEKLFF.